A selection of T cell receptor beta chains follows, all from one sample in a study of identical twins. TCRdb redid the calling of the 5' RACE reads with MiXCR, one entry per CDR3 protein. The sample lists roughly 720,000 distinct CDR3 sequences; about 20% were seen once. These records were also assigned to another study, of T cells expressing NK-cell markers.

The specimen was PBMCs. Source of these receptors: a woman aged 18-29 years in good health. Both conserved end residues are part of each CDR3. A D gene is named only where the DNA matches it firmly. Only some rows state a clone size, as once, few, many or a class for expanded clones.

v_call: TRBV29-1
j_call: TRBJ2-1
clone_size: -
cdr3_length: 17
d_call: TRBD2
cdr3_nt: TGCAGCGCGGAATACCCGGGACTAGCGGGGTTCTACAATGAGCAGTTCTTC
cdr3_aa: CSAEYPGLAGFYNEQFF

v_call: TRBV5-1
j_call: TRBJ2-5
clone_size: -
cdr3_length: 16
d_call: TRBD2
cdr3_nt: TGCGCCAGCAGCTTGACCCTAGCGGGAGATTTCGAGACCCAGTACTTC
cdr3_aa: CASSLTLAGDFETQYF

v_call: TRBV15
j_call: TRBJ2-1
clone_size: many
cdr3_length: 17
d_call: -
cdr3_nt: TGTGCCACCAGCAGGCAGGGTTTCAGTTCCCCCTACAATGAGCAGTTCTTC
cdr3_aa: CATSRQGFSSPYNEQFF

v_call: TRBV4-2
j_call: TRBJ1-6
clone_size: few
cdr3_length: 15
d_call: -
cdr3_nt: TGTGCCAGCAGCCAAGAGTCCCAGGGGAGTTCACCCCTCCACTTT
cdr3_aa: CASSQESQGSSPLHF

v_call: TRBV29-1
j_call: TRBJ2-2
clone_size: few
cdr3_length: 15
d_call: TRBD1
cdr3_nt: TGCAGCGTCGGTACGGGACAGGGATGGGCCGGGGAGCTGTTTTTT
cdr3_aa: CSVGTGQGWAGELFF

v_call: TRBV20-1
j_call: TRBJ2-7
clone_size: few
cdr3_length: 13
d_call: -
cdr3_nt: TGCAGTGCCACAGGACAGTCCTCTACGGTGCAGTACTTC
cdr3_aa: CSATGQSSTVQYF

v_call: TRBV12-3/TRBV12-4
j_call: TRBJ2-7
clone_size: few
cdr3_length: 12
d_call: -
cdr3_nt: TGTGCCAGCAGTTTCTTGGGGGGCGGAGAGTACTTC
cdr3_aa: CASSFLGGGEYF

v_call: TRBV7-9
j_call: TRBJ1-1
clone_size: few
cdr3_length: 16
d_call: -
cdr3_nt: TGTGCCAGCAGCTTATTATCGGGGGGCGGATTTGCTGAAGCTTTCTTT
cdr3_aa: CASSLLSGGGFAEAFF

v_call: TRBV11-2
j_call: TRBJ1-1
clone_size: few
cdr3_length: 14
d_call: -
cdr3_nt: TGTGCCAGCAGCTTCAGGGTGTTCAACACTGAAGCTTTCTTT
cdr3_aa: CASSFRVFNTEAFF

v_call: TRBV5-5
j_call: TRBJ1-4
clone_size: -
cdr3_length: 14
d_call: -
cdr3_nt: TGTGCCAGCAGCTTGCGGGATTTGGAGGAAAAACTGTTTTTT
cdr3_aa: CASSLRDLEEKLFF

v_call: TRBV7-9
j_call: TRBJ2-3
clone_size: once
cdr3_length: 15
d_call: -
cdr3_nt: TGTGCCAGCAGCTTATTCTCGAGCCTCACAGATACGCAGTATTTT
cdr3_aa: CASSLFSSLTDTQYF

v_call: TRBV12-3/TRBV12-4
j_call: TRBJ2-1
clone_size: few
cdr3_length: 15
d_call: -
cdr3_nt: TGTGCCAGCAGGCCGGGACGGGGGTCTAGGAATGAGCAGTTCTTC
cdr3_aa: CASRPGRGSRNEQFF

v_call: TRBV12-3/TRBV12-4
j_call: TRBJ2-1
clone_size: few
cdr3_length: 15
d_call: -
cdr3_nt: TGTGCCAGCAGCTCGAGGGGAGTGGGTTCCAATGAGCAGTTCTTC
cdr3_aa: CASSSRGVGSNEQFF

v_call: TRBV5-6
j_call: TRBJ1-2
clone_size: few
cdr3_length: 12
d_call: -
cdr3_nt: TGTGCCAGCAGCCCTGACAGTGGAGGCTACACCTTC
cdr3_aa: CASSPDSGGYTF

v_call: TRBV5-6
j_call: TRBJ2-1
clone_size: -
cdr3_length: 15
d_call: -
cdr3_nt: TGTGCCAGCAGCTTTAGTCGGGGAATCGGCAATGAGCAGTTCTTC
cdr3_aa: CASSFSRGIGNEQFF

v_call: TRBV12-3/TRBV12-4
j_call: TRBJ2-1
clone_size: few
cdr3_length: 14
d_call: -
cdr3_nt: TGTGCCAGCAGTTTAGTAGGACCTTCCAATGAGCAGTTCTTC
cdr3_aa: CASSLVGPSNEQFF

v_call: TRBV7-2
j_call: TRBJ1-6
clone_size: few
cdr3_length: 14
d_call: -
cdr3_nt: TGTGCCAGCAGCTTCCGGGACTATAATTCACCCCTCCACTTT
cdr3_aa: CASSFRDYNSPLHF

v_call: TRBV9
j_call: TRBJ2-2
clone_size: few
cdr3_length: 15
d_call: TRBD2
cdr3_nt: TGTGCCAGCAGCGTAGGACTAGCTGAGGCCGGGGAGCTGTTTTTT
cdr3_aa: CASSVGLAEAGELFF

v_call: TRBV5-1
j_call: TRBJ2-2
clone_size: -
cdr3_length: 13
d_call: -
cdr3_nt: TGCGCCAGCAGCTGGACAGTCCCCGGGGAGCTGTTTTTT
cdr3_aa: CASSWTVPGELFF

v_call: TRBV7-9
j_call: TRBJ2-3
clone_size: few
cdr3_length: 17
d_call: TRBD2
cdr3_nt: TGTGCCAGCAGCTCGCGCCTACTAGCGGGGCACACAGATACGCAGTATTTT
cdr3_aa: CASSSRLLAGHTDTQYF

v_call: TRBV6-2/TRBV6-3
j_call: TRBJ2-7
clone_size: many
cdr3_length: 15
d_call: TRBD2
cdr3_nt: TGTGCCAGCACAGCCCGTCCGGGAGGGCCTTTCGAGCAGTACTTC
cdr3_aa: CASTARPGGPFEQYF

v_call: TRBV12-3/TRBV12-4
j_call: TRBJ2-7
clone_size: -
cdr3_length: 15
d_call: -
cdr3_nt: TGTGCCACCCGAAAAATCGCGGCAGGGCCCGACGAGCAGTACTTC
cdr3_aa: CATRKIAAGPDEQYF

v_call: TRBV10-3
j_call: TRBJ1-6
clone_size: -
cdr3_length: 14
d_call: -
cdr3_nt: TGTGCCATCAGTGACGGGGGTCGCAATTCACCCCTCCACTTT
cdr3_aa: CAISDGGRNSPLHF

v_call: TRBV19
j_call: TRBJ2-5
clone_size: few
cdr3_length: 11
d_call: -
cdr3_nt: TGTGCCACCGCCAAGGGAGAGACCCAGTACTTC
cdr3_aa: CATAKGETQYF

v_call: TRBV6-2/TRBV6-3
j_call: TRBJ2-1
clone_size: -
cdr3_length: 16
d_call: -
cdr3_nt: TGTGCCAGCAGTAACCCTACAGGGAAGGACTACAATGAGCAGTTCTTC
cdr3_aa: CASSNPTGKDYNEQFF

v_call: TRBV7-9
j_call: TRBJ1-2
clone_size: -
cdr3_length: 12
d_call: -
cdr3_nt: TGTGCCAGCAGCTACGCAGGGATTGGCTACACCTTC
cdr3_aa: CASSYAGIGYTF

v_call: TRBV20-1
j_call: TRBJ2-5
clone_size: -
cdr3_length: 13
d_call: TRBD2
cdr3_nt: TGCAGTACCGGGACTAGCGGTATAGAGACCCAGTACTTC
cdr3_aa: CSTGTSGIETQYF

v_call: TRBV7-9
j_call: TRBJ2-5
clone_size: -
cdr3_length: 14
d_call: -
cdr3_nt: TGTGCCAGCAGCCTCCGGGAATTCCAAGAGACCCAGTACTTC
cdr3_aa: CASSLREFQETQYF

v_call: TRBV29-1
j_call: TRBJ2-3
clone_size: -
cdr3_length: 14
d_call: -
cdr3_nt: TGCAGCGTTGCTTGGGTAACGGCAGAGGGGACGCAGTATTTT
cdr3_aa: CSVAWVTAEGTQYF

v_call: TRBV12-3/TRBV12-4
j_call: TRBJ2-1
clone_size: many
cdr3_length: 13
d_call: -
cdr3_nt: TGTGCCAGCAGTTTAACCTCCTACAATGAGCAGTTCTTC
cdr3_aa: CASSLTSYNEQFF

v_call: TRBV6-6
j_call: TRBJ1-5
clone_size: many
cdr3_length: 11
d_call: -
cdr3_nt: TGTGCCAGCAGTCGGGAGGGGGTTATTTATTTT
cdr3_aa: CASSREGVIYF

v_call: TRBV5-1
j_call: TRBJ2-5
clone_size: few
cdr3_length: 13
d_call: -
cdr3_nt: TGCGCCAGCAGCGGAGGGGGTCAAGAGACCCAGTACTTC
cdr3_aa: CASSGGGQETQYF

v_call: TRBV29-1
j_call: TRBJ2-1
clone_size: -
cdr3_length: 13
d_call: TRBD2
cdr3_nt: TGCAGCGCGAGCGGGAGGGCCAAGGATGAGCAGTTCTTC
cdr3_aa: CSASGRAKDEQFF

v_call: TRBV11-3
j_call: TRBJ2-5
clone_size: few
cdr3_length: 13
d_call: -
cdr3_nt: TGTGCCAGCACATGGAGGTGGGGAGAGACCCAGTACTTC
cdr3_aa: CASTWRWGETQYF

v_call: TRBV5-1
j_call: TRBJ2-3
clone_size: -
cdr3_length: 15
d_call: TRBD1
cdr3_nt: TGCGCCAGCAGCTCGAGGACAGGGAGTACAGATACGCAGTATTTT
cdr3_aa: CASSSRTGSTDTQYF

v_call: TRBV20-1
j_call: TRBJ1-1
clone_size: -
cdr3_length: 14
d_call: -
cdr3_nt: TGCAGTGCTAGAGGCCTCCGGACGGCCACTGAAGCTTTCTTT
cdr3_aa: CSARGLRTATEAFF

v_call: TRBV20-1
j_call: TRBJ1-1
clone_size: many
cdr3_length: 16
d_call: TRBD1
cdr3_nt: TGCAGTGCGACCCCCCGGACAGGGGCCCTAAACACTGAAGCTTTCTTT
cdr3_aa: CSATPRTGALNTEAFF

v_call: TRBV18
j_call: TRBJ2-1
clone_size: -
cdr3_length: 14
d_call: TRBD1
cdr3_nt: TGTGCCAGCTCACCGGACAGGGGATACAATGAGCAGTTCTTC
cdr3_aa: CASSPDRGYNEQFF

v_call: TRBV5-1
j_call: TRBJ2-7
clone_size: -
cdr3_length: 14
d_call: -
cdr3_nt: TGCGCCAGCAGATTGATGACGGGGGACTACGAGCAGTACTTC
cdr3_aa: CASRLMTGDYEQYF

v_call: TRBV6-1
j_call: TRBJ2-7
clone_size: -
cdr3_length: 14
d_call: -
cdr3_nt: TGTGCCAGCAGTGCCCAGGGGTGGACCTACGAGCAGTACTTC
cdr3_aa: CASSAQGWTYEQYF

v_call: TRBV29-1
j_call: TRBJ2-3
clone_size: few
cdr3_length: 12
d_call: -
cdr3_nt: TGCAGCGTTGATGACAGTGCAGATACGCAGTATTTT
cdr3_aa: CSVDDSADTQYF

v_call: TRBV6-1
j_call: TRBJ2-7
clone_size: -
cdr3_length: 14
d_call: TRBD2
cdr3_nt: TGTGCCAGCAGTGCGACTAGCAGCTCCTACGAGCAGTACTTC
cdr3_aa: CASSATSSSYEQYF

v_call: TRBV28
j_call: TRBJ2-7
clone_size: -
cdr3_length: 16
d_call: TRBD1
cdr3_nt: TGTGCCAGCAGTTTATCCCGACAGGGGGGATCCTACGAGCAGTACTTC
cdr3_aa: CASSLSRQGGSYEQYF

v_call: TRBV9
j_call: TRBJ2-7
clone_size: -
cdr3_length: 16
d_call: TRBD2
cdr3_nt: TGTGCCAGCAGCGTAGATCCTAGCGGGGGGGCTTACGAGCAGTACTTC
cdr3_aa: CASSVDPSGGAYEQYF

v_call: TRBV3-1
j_call: TRBJ2-3
clone_size: -
cdr3_length: 19
d_call: TRBD2
cdr3_nt: TGTGCCAGCAGCCGCTTAGGACTAGCGGGGCCATCTGACACAGATACGCAGTATTTT
cdr3_aa: CASSRLGLAGPSDTDTQYF

v_call: TRBV10-3
j_call: TRBJ2-2
clone_size: few
cdr3_length: 16
d_call: -
cdr3_nt: TGTGCCATCAGTGGGTACCACCTCGCGAACACCGGGGAGCTGTTTTTT
cdr3_aa: CAISGYHLANTGELFF

v_call: TRBV2
j_call: TRBJ2-7
clone_size: -
cdr3_length: 15
d_call: -
cdr3_nt: TGTGCCAGCAGTGAACTACGGGGGGCTTCCTACGAGCAGTACTTC
cdr3_aa: CASSELRGASYEQYF

v_call: TRBV20-1
j_call: TRBJ2-7
clone_size: -
cdr3_length: 13
d_call: -
cdr3_nt: TGCAGTGCTGAAACAGGGTACCCCTACGAGCAGTACTTC
cdr3_aa: CSAETGYPYEQYF

v_call: TRBV7-6
j_call: TRBJ2-3
clone_size: few
cdr3_length: 16
d_call: TRBD2
cdr3_nt: TGTGCCAGCAGCATTTTGGGGGGAGGGAGCACAGATACGCAGTATTTT
cdr3_aa: CASSILGGGSTDTQYF

v_call: TRBV29-1
j_call: TRBJ1-2
clone_size: few
cdr3_length: 13
d_call: -
cdr3_nt: TGCAGCGTTGAAGGGGGACACTGGCATGGCTACACCTTC
cdr3_aa: CSVEGGHWHGYTF